The 21 T cell receptor beta chains below were found in one sample sequenced in a study of cytomegalovirus exposure and HLA in healthy donors. The PCR made use of 60 Vbeta and 13 Jbeta primers. Only in-frame clones appear in the TCRdb table, and some are missing; sequencing was by immunoSEQ multiplex PCR. This table lists 70,000 or so clones. Sequencing was performed on PBMCs. These receptors were obtained from a boy younger than 18 in good health and CMV-seronegative.

The chain combines TRBV4-1 with TRBJ1-1; D perhaps matches TRBD1 (6 bases). The CDR3 is 13 residues long. Trimming shortened V by 4 bases and J by 1 base, and 7 bases separated the two germline ends. Germline lookup yields CDR1 MGHRA and CDR2 YSYEKL. The CDR3 loop reads CASSLGQNTEAFF. In DNA, the CDR3 is TGCGCCAGCAGCCTGGGACAGAACACTGAAGCTTTCTTT.

This sequence joins TRBV5-4 and TRBJ2-3, with D uncertain. The CDR3 loop spans 14 amino acids. The V end lost 1 base, the J end lost 0 bases, and 6 bases lay between the germline ends. Germline CDR1 and CDR2: SGHNT and YYREEE (reference sequence). CDR3 in amino acids: CASSLSKSTDTQYF. As DNA, the CDR3 is TGTGCCAGCAGCTTGTCAAAAAGCACAGATACGCAGTATTTT.

J is TRBJ2-5 and V is TRBV13, with 12 positions matching TRBD2. Germline V gene data show CDR1 as PRHDT and CDR2 as FYEKMQ (reference sequence). V was pared by 5 bases and J by 2 bases, with 6 bases of the junction left unmatched. This CDR3 region has 16 residues. CDR3 loop: CASSKKLAGGQETQYF. CDR3 nucleotides: TGTGCCAGCAGCAAGAAACTAGCGGGGGGACAAGAGACCCAGTACTTC.

The genes are TRBV4-1 and TRBJ2-5; TRBD1 agrees at 9 bases. The V segment lost 1 base and the J segment 5 bases; nucleotides outside the gene matches: 8. There are 16 residues in the CDR3. Looked up from germline, CDR1 is MGHRA and CDR2 is YSYEKL. The CDR3 is CASSQVSGTGLETQYF. The CDR3 nucleotides read TGCGCCAGCAGCCAAGTCTCTGGGACAGGGCTTGAGACCCAGTACTTC.

DNA of the CDR3: TGTGCCAGCACCCCCGGCGGGGGCAGGTACGAGCAGTACTTC. It encodes CASTPGGGRYEQYF. This sequence joins TRBV19 and TRBJ2-7, with D perhaps matching TRBD2 (7 bases). V lost 9 bases, J lost 4 bases, and 19 bases lay in between. The CDR3 totals 14 residues. Germline V lookup: CDR1 LNHDA, CDR2 SQIVND (reference sequence).

V usage is TRBV9 and J usage is TRBJ1-2, with 9 nucleotides matching TRBD1. The CDR3 runs 16 residues. Germline V gives CDR1 SGDLS, CDR2 YYNGEE. The V segment lost 4 bases and the J segment 8 bases; nucleotides outside the gene matches: 15. The CDR3 reads CASSTSPRQGVEGYTF. CDR3 sequence (DNA): TGTGCCAGCAGCACCTCCCCTAGACAGGGGGTTGAGGGCTACACCTTC.

The rearrangement links TRBV5-8 to TRBJ1-2, with 7 nucleotides matching TRBD1. Germline-derived CDR1 and CDR2 are SGHTS and YDEGEE. This CDR3 has 13 amino acids. The junction had 5 bases not matched to a gene; V was cut back by 5 bases and J by 4 bases. The CDR3 DNA reads TGTGCCAGCAGGTTGACAGGGATCTATGGCTACACCTTC. This translates into CASRLTGIYGYTF.

The chain uses TRBV28 and TRBJ2-1; TRBD2 matches at 9 bases. J lost 3 bases, V lost 5 bases, and 2 bases had no gene match. The CDR3 is 14 amino acids. The germline gives CDR1 MDHEN, CDR2 SYDVKM. The DNA for the CDR3 is TGTGCCAGCAGTCGACTAGCGGACTACAATGAGCAGTTCTTC. Translation: CASSRLADYNEQFF.

The chain is built from TRBV18 and TRBJ2-6, with D perhaps matching TRBD1 (5 bases). Germline V gene sequence: CDR1 KGHSH, CDR2 LQKENI. This CDR3 is 16 amino acids long. V lost 4 bases and J lost 1, with 11 bases in between. The CDR3 region has the DNA TGTGCCAGCTCACTTCGACAGAGATCTGGGGCCAACGTCCTGACTTTC. The encoded protein is CASSLRQRSGANVLTF.

The V gene is TRBV5-1, the J gene TRBJ1-1, with TRBD1 matching 8 bases. V shed 5 bases, J shed 1 base, and the junction held 7 bases outside the gene matches. Germline CDR1 and CDR2: SGHRS and YFSETQ. The CDR3 is 15 residues long. As DNA, the CDR3 is TGCGCCAGCAGTTTTATGGACAGGGCGAACACTGAAGCTTTCTTT. It is translated as CASSFMDRANTEAFF.

The chain links TRBV6-5 to TRBJ1-3; TRBD1 aligns across 7 bases. The CDR3 has 16 residues. Germline assignment: CDR1 MNHEY and CDR2 SVGAGI. With 0 bases clipped from V and 0 bases from J, the junction kept 2 bases outside the gene matches. DNA of the CDR3: TGTGCCAGCAGTTACTCGACAGGGAGCTCTGGAAACACCATATATTTT. Amino acids: CASSYSTGSSGNTIYF.

The J gene is TRBJ2-3, the V gene TRBV9; TRBD2 matches 12 bases. CDR1 SGDLS and CDR2 YYNGEE come from the germline V gene. The CDR3 contains 17 residues. Trimming cost V 4 bases and J 3 bases; bases outside gene matches: 9. The CDR3 is CASSPRWTSGDTDTQYF. The CDR3 nucleotides are TGTGCCAGCAGCCCACGGTGGACTAGCGGGGATACAGATACGCAGTATTTT.

As to this clone: An end of the junction does not agree with germline; a read error may underlie this. The chain joins TRBV28 to TRBJ1-1, with 8 nucleotides matching TRBD1. Germline values: CDR1 MDHEN, CDR2 SYDVKM. This CDR3 region has 9 residues. As DNA, the CDR3 is TGTGCCAGCAATGCAGGGGGCCCCTTT. Translated, it gives CASNAGGPF.

The chain links TRBV10-3 to TRBJ2-2, with a tentative D call TRBD2 (5 bases). This CDR3 is built from 15 residues. Germline CDR1 and CDR2: ENHRY and SYGVKD. The V and J ends lost 3 bases and 7 bases respectively, with 15 bases between them. The CDR3 loop is CAISDPDGVFGELFF. CDR3 coding DNA: TGTGCCATCAGTGATCCGGACGGGGTTTTCGGGGAGCTGTTTTTT.

The chain is built from TRBV4-1 and TRBJ2-7, with D possibly matching TRBD1 (6 bases). Germline V CDR1 and CDR2: MGHRA, YSYEKL. Trimming took off 1 base at V and 3 bases at J, with 16 bases between the two ends. This CDR3 comprises 16 residues. CDR3 nucleotide sequence: TGCGCCAGCAGCCAAGGGATACAGGGTCATTACTACGAGCAGTACTTC. It translates to CASSQGIQGHYYEQYF.

J is TRBJ1-3 and V is TRBV6-1; D is unresolved. This CDR3 contains 13 residues. Trimming removed 2 bases from V and 4 bases from J, with 6 bases in between. The germline CDR1 and CDR2 sequences are MNHNS and SASEGT. In DNA, the CDR3 is TGTGCCAGCAGTGAATCCTTCGGAAACACCATATATTTT. This encodes CASSESFGNTIYF.

The rearrangement links TRBV7-9 to TRBJ1-4; D ambiguous. The germline CDR1 and CDR2 sequences are SEHNR and FQNEAQ (reference sequence). The V gene lost 2 bases and the J gene lost 4 bases, with 11 bases spanning the gap. The CDR3 runs to 15 residues. In DNA form, the CDR3 reads TGTGCCAGCAGCTTATCTCGTTTCCTTAATGAAAAACTGTTTTTT. It yields the protein CASSLSRFLNEKLFF.

V usage is TRBV7-9 and J usage is TRBJ2-7, with 7 nucleotides matching TRBD1. V was clipped by 3 bases and J by 5 bases; unmatched bases: 4. The CDR3 consists of 13 residues. Looked up from germline, CDR1 is SEHNR and CDR2 is FQNEAQ (reference sequence). The CDR3 nucleotides read TGTGCCAGCAGCTTGGAGACAGGGAACGAGCAGTACTTC. This codes for CASSLETGNEQYF.

This chain connects TRBV9 to TRBJ2-1; D not resolved. Looked up from germline, CDR1 is SGDLS and CDR2 is YYNGEE. The CDR3 is made up of 13 amino acids. Deletions cut 1 base from V and 6 bases from J, with 8 bases between. The CDR3 loop reads CASSVNSGNEQFF. The CDR3 nucleotides are TGTGCCAGCAGCGTAAACTCGGGCAATGAGCAGTTCTTC.

J is TRBJ2-5 and V is TRBV7-2, with D maybe TRBD2 (5 bases). Germline loops: CDR1 SGHTA, CDR2 FQGNSA. The CDR3 totals 13 residues. V gave up 5 bases and J gave up 2 bases, with 9 bases separating them. In DNA, the CDR3 is TGTGCCAGCAGCCCACGGGGACAAGAGACCCAGTACTTC. Protein product: CASSPRGQETQYF.

V gene TRBV25-1 combines with J gene TRBJ1-4, with a weak D call TRBD1 (5 bases). Deletions cut 0 bases from V and 7 bases from J, with 15 bases between. The CDR3 spans 16 residues. Germline assignment: CDR1 MGHDK and CDR2 SYGVNS. This chain's CDR3 is CASSEYIDRLSEKLFF. As DNA, the CDR3 is TGTGCCAGCAGTGAATATATCGACAGATTGAGTGAAAAACTGTTTTTT.